This is a list of T cell receptor beta chains from one sample in a study of shared clonotypes between healthy human individuals. Sequencing used immunoSEQ multiplex PCR; TCRdb keeps in-frame clones, though not all of them. Of about 490,000 clones listed, about 79% are singletons. The sample comprised PBMCs. Receptors originate from a woman aged 40-49 years in good health. Some clones in this sample may be carry-over from other donors' samples. The CDR3 runs from the conserved cysteine through the conserved F or W. A D gene is named only where the DNA matches it firmly. Clone size, where shown, is once, few, many, or a class for clones that have expanded.

d_call	v_call	j_call	cdr3_length	clone_size	cdr3_nt	cdr3_aa
TRBD1	TRBV7-9	TRBJ1-1	17	-	TGTGCCAGCAGCCCACCCACCGGGACAGGGATGAACACTGAAGCTTTCTTT	CASSPPTGTGMNTEAFF
-	TRBV4-2	TRBJ2-7	16	-	TGTGCCAGCAGCCAAGATCATCGGGCCCTCTCCTACGAGCAGTACTTC	CASSQDHRALSYEQYF
-	TRBV16	TRBJ2-7	14	-	TGTGCCAGCAGTGAACGGACAAACTCCTACGAGCAGTACTTC	CASSERTNSYEQYF
TRBD2	TRBV28	TRBJ2-5	15	few	TGTGCCAGCAGTTCCTCCTCGGGCGGGGGAGAGACCCAGTACTTC	CASSSSSGGGETQYF
-	TRBV7-9	TRBJ1-4	17	-	TGTGCCAGCAGCTTAGCGATCGGCAGGGGCAATTCTGAAAAACTGTTTTTT	CASSLAIGRGNSEKLFF
-	TRBV5-6	TRBJ2-4	13	-	TGTGCCAGCAGCGCAACAGGGTTAAACATTCAGTACTTC	CASSATGLNIQYF
-	TRBV7-9	TRBJ2-3	16	-	TGTGCCAGCGGTTTTCCTGGGGAAAAGTACACAGATACGCAGTATTTT	CASGFPGEKYTDTQYF
-	TRBV7-2	TRBJ2-2	12	-	TGTGCCAGCAGCCGCAGGGGCGGGGAGCTGTTTTTT	CASSRRGGELFF
-	TRBV28	TRBJ1-2	11	-	TGTGCCAGCCGCCTGGGCTACGGCTACACCTTC	CASRLGYGYTF
TRBD2	TRBV28	TRBJ2-5	16	once	TGTGCCAGCAGTTTATTCCCCGGACTAGCCGAAGAGACCCAGTACTTC	CASSLFPGLAEETQYF
-	TRBV27	TRBJ1-4	16	-	TGTGCCAGCAGTTTATCGGGGGGGTCACTTAATGAAAAACTGTTTTTT	CASSLSGGSLNEKLFF
-	TRBV6-6	TRBJ1-4	15	once	TGTGCCAGCAGTTTTCAGGGGTCAACTAATGAAAAACTGTTTTTT	CASSFQGSTNEKLFF
TRBD2	TRBV7-3	TRBJ2-5	17	-	TGTGCCAGCAGCTTAACAGCGGGAGGGCCCGGGGTAGGGACCCAGTACTTC	CASSLTAGGPGVGTQYF
TRBD2	TRBV4-2	TRBJ2-1	18	-	TGTGCCAGCAGCCAAACCGGGACTAGCGGAAGCTCCTACAATGAGCAGTTCTTC	CASSQTGTSGSSYNEQFF
TRBD1	TRBV7-2	TRBJ1-4	17	-	TGTGCCAGCACCGAATACGGGACAGGGGGCGGAAAGGAAAAACTGTTTTTT	CASTEYGTGGGKEKLFF
-	TRBV4-1	TRBJ2-5	14	-	TGCGCCAGCAGCCCACGAGGGGGACAAGAGACCCAGTACTTC	CASSPRGGQETQYF
-	TRBV29-1	TRBJ2-1	21	-	TGCAGCGTTGAATTAGGAAGCTGGTTGGGGGGCAGGGGACCTGTATACAATGAGCAGTTCTTC	CSVELGSWLGGRGPVYNEQFF
-	TRBV5-1	TRBJ2-7	11	-	TGCGCCAGCAGCTTTAAGACCGAGCAGTACTTC	CASSFKTEQYF
-	TRBV9	TRBJ1-2	13	-	TGTGCCAGCAGCTCCCCGGTGGTCGGTGGCTACACCTTC	CASSSPVVGGYTF
TRBD2	TRBV5-4	TRBJ2-2	17	-	TGTGCCAGCAGCTTGGTCGGCGGAGCGGGAAGAACCGGGGAGCTGTTTTTT	CASSLVGGAGRTGELFF
TRBD1	TRBV4-3	TRBJ2-7	15	-	TGCGCCAGCAGCCAAGAGCAGGGGGCTACCTACGAGCAGTACTTC	CASSQEQGATYEQYF
-	TRBV9	TRBJ1-5	14	few	TGTGCCAGCAGTGATCAGGGAGACCATCAGCCCCAGCATTTT	CASSDQGDHQPQHF
-	TRBV28	TRBJ2-5	11	-	TGTGCCAGCAGTATTACTAGATCCCAGTACTTC	CASSITRSQYF
-	TRBV30	TRBJ2-5	15	-	TGTGCCTGGAGGGGTGACAGTCTTTACCAAGAGACCCAGTACTTC	CAWRGDSLYQETQYF
TRBD2	TRBV11-1	TRBJ2-5	12	many	TGTGCCAGCAGCCCAGATCGGGAGGCCCAGTACTTC	CASSPDREAQYF
TRBD2	TRBV7-9	TRBJ2-3	15	-	TGTGCCAGCAGCTTTGTAGCGGGGCACACAGATACGCAGTATTTT	CASSFVAGHTDTQYF
TRBD2	TRBV5-4	TRBJ2-7	14	-	TGTGCCAGCAGCACCGGACTAGCGAGGGACGAGCAGTACTTC	CASSTGLARDEQYF
-	TRBV5-1	TRBJ2-5	14	-	TGCGCCAGCAGCTTGGCCGGATACCAAGAGACCCAGTACTTC	CASSLAGYQETQYF